This TCR beta chain came from a study of cytomegalovirus exposure and HLA in healthy donors. Points from the study as a whole: Rarity marked most TCR sequences, yet some public TCRs occurred in many donors.

About this clone itself: Its matching antigen is unknown.

TCRdb keeps only in-frame clones here, not all; method: immunoSEQ multiplex PCR. The sample lists about 220,000 clones, 90% to 95% seen once, with approximately 1.1% in the top ten. This TCR derives from a woman between 18 and 30 years old in good health and CMV-seronegative. Source material: PBMCs.

This chain's CDR3 is CASSGGTAGLYYGYTF. The DNA for the CDR3 is TGTGCCAGCAGCGGGGGGACGGCGGGGCTCTACTATGGCTACACCTTC. V usage is TRBV2 and J usage is TRBJ1-2, with TRBD1 as a possible D gene (5 bases). Germline CDR1 and CDR2: SNHLY and FYNNEI. This CDR3 spans 16 amino acids. V was clipped by 6 bases and J by 3 bases, with 20 bases between them.